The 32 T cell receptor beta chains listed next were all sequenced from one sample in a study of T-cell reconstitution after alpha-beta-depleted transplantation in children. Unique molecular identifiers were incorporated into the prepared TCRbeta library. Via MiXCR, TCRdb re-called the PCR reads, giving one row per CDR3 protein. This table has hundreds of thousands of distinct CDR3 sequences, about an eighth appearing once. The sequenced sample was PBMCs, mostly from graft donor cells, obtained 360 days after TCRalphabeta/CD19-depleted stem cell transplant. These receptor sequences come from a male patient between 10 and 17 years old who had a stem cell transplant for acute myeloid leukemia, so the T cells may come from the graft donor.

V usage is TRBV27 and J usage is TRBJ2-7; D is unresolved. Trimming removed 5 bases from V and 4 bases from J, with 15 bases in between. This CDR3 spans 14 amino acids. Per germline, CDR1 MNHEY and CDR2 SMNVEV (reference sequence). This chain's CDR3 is CASSPLASIYEQYF. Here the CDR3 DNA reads TGTGCCAGCAGTCCGCTGGCGTCGATTTACGAGCAGTACTTC.

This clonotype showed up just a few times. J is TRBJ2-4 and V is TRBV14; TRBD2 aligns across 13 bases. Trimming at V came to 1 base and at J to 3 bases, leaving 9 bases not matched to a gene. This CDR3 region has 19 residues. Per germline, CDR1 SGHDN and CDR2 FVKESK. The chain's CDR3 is CASSQAPWTSGSGKNIQYF. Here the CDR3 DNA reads TGTGCCAGCAGCCAAGCCCCATGGACTAGCGGGAGTGGCAAAAACATTCAGTACTTC.

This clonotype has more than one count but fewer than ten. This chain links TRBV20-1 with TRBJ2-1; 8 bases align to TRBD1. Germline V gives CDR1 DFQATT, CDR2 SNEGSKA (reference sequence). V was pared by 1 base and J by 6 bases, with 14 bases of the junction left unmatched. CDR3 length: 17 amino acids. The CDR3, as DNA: TGCAGTGCTAGAGCGATCAGGGGGCAAAGTGAGGCCAATGAGCAGTTCTTC. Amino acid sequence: CSARAIRGQSEANEQFF.

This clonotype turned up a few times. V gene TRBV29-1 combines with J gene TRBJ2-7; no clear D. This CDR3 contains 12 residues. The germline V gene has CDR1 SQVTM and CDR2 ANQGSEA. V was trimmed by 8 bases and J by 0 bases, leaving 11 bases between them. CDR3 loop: CSTVGDSYEQYF. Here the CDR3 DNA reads TGCAGCACGGTTGGGGACTCCTACGAGCAGTACTTC.

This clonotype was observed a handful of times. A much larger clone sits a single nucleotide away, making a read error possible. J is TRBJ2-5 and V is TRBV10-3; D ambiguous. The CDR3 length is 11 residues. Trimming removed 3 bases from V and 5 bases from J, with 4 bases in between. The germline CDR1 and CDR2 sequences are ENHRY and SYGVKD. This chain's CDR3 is CAISDLETQYF. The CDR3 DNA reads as TGTGCCATCAGTGATCTGGAGACCCAGTACTTC.

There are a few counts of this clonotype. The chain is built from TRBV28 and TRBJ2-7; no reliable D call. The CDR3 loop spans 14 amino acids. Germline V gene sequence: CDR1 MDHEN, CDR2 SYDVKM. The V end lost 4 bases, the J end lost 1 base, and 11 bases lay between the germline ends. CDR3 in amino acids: CASSYPTVSYEQYF. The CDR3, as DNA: TGTGCCAGCAGTTACCCGACCGTATCCTACGAGCAGTACTTC.

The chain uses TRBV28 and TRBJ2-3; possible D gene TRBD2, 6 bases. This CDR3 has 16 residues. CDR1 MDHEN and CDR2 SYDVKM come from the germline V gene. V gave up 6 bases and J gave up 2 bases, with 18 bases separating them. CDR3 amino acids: CASRVRPAGPTDTQYF. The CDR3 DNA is TGTGCCAGCAGGGTCCGTCCGGCGGGACCCACAGATACGCAGTATTTT.

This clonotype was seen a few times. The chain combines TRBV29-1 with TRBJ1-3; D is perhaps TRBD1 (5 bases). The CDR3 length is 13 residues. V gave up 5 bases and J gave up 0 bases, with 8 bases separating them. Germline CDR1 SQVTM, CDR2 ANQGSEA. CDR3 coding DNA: TGCAGCGTTCGGACATCCTCTGGAAACACCATATATTTT. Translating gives CSVRTSSGNTIYF. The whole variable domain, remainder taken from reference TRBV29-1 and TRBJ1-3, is SAVISQKPSRDICQRGTSLTIQCQVDSQVTMMFWYRQQPGQSLTLIATANQGSEATYESGFVIDKFPISRPNLTFSTLTVSNMSPEDSSIYLCSVRTSSGNTIYFGEGSWLTVV.

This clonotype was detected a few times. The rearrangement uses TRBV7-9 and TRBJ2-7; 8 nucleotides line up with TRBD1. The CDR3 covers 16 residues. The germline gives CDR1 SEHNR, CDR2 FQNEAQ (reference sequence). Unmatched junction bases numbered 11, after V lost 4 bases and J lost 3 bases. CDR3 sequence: CASSSRLTGEDYEQYF. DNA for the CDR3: TGTGCCAGCAGCTCCAGATTGACAGGGGAGGACTACGAGCAGTACTTC.

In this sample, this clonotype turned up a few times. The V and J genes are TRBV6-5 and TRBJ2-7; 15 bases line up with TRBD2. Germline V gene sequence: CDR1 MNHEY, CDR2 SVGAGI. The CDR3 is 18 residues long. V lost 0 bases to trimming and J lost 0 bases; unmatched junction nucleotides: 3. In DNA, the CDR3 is TGTGCCAGCAGTTACTCAAGGACTAGCGGGAGGGCCTCCTACGAGCAGTACTTC. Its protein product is CASSYSRTSGRASYEQYF.

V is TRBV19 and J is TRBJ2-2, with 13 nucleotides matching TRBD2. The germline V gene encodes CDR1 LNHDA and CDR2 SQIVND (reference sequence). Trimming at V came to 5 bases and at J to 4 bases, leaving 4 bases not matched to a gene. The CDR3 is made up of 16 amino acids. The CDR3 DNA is TGTGCCAGTAGTGAGGGACTAGCGGGGCCCACCGGGGAGCTGTTTTTT. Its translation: CASSEGLAGPTGELFF.

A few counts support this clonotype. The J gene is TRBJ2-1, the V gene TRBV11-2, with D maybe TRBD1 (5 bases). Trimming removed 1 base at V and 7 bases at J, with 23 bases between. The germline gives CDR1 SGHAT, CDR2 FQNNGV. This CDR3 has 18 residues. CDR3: CASSLVVGPPPHSNEQFF. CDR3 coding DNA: TGTGCCAGCAGCTTAGTGGTGGGGCCCCCTCCTCATAGTAATGAGCAGTTCTTC.

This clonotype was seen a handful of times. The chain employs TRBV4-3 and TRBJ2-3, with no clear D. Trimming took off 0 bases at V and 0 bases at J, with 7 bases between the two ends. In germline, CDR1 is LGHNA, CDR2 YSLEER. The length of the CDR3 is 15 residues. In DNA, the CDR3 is TGCGCCAGCAGCCAAGATTCGGGTAGCACAGATACGCAGTATTTT. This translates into CASSQDSGSTDTQYF.

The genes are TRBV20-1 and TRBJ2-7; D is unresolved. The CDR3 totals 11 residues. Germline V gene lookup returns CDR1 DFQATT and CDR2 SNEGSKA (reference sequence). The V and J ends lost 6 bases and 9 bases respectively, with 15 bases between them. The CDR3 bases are TGCAGTGCAGTGAGGCCTCCTCGGCAGTACTTC. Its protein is CSAVRPPRQYF.

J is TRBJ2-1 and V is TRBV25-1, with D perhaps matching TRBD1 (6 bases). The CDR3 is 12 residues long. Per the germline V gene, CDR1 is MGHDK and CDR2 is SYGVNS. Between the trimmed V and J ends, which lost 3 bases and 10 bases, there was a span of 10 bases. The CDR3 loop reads CASSEQGTEQFF. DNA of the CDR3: TGTGCCAGCAGTGAGCAAGGGACAGAGCAGTTCTTC.

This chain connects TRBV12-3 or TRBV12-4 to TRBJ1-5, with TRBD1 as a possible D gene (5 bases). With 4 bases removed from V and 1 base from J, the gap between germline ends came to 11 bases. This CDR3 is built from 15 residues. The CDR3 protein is CASSSGEGSNQPQHF. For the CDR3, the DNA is TGTGCCAGCAGTTCCGGGGAGGGGAGCAATCAGCCCCAGCATTTT.

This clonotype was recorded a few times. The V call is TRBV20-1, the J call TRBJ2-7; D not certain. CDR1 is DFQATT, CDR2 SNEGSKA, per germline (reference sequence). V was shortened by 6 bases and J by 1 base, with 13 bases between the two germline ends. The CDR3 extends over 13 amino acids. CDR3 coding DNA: TGCAGTGCCCGGGTGGCGCTATCCTACGAGCAGTACTTC. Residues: CSARVALSYEQYF.

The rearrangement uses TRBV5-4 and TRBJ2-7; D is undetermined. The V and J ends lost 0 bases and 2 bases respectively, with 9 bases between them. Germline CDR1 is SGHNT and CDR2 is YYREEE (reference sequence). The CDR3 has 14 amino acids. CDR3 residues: CASSLVPATYEQYF. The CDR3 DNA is TGTGCCAGCAGCTTGGTTCCAGCTACCTACGAGCAGTACTTC.

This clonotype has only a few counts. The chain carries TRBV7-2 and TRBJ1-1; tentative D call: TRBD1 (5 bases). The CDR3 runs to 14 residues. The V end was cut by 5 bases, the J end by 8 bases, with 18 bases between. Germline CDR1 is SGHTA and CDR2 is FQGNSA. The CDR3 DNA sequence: TGTGCCAGCAGCATCCCGGGACGGGCGTCGGAAGCTTTCTTT. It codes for CASSIPGRASEAFF. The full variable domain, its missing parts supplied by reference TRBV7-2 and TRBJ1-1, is GAGVSQSPSNKVTEKGKDVELRCDPISGHTALYWYRQSLGQGLEFLIYFQGNSAPDKSGLPSDRFSAERTGGSVSTLTIQRTQQEDSAVYLCASSIPGRASEAFFGQGTRLTVV.

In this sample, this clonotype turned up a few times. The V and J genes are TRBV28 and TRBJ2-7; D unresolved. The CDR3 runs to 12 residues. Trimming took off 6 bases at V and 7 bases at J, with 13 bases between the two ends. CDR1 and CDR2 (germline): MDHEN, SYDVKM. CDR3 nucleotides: TGTGCCAGCAGCCAAGGTGGGATGGAGCAGTACTTC. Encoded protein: CASSQGGMEQYF.

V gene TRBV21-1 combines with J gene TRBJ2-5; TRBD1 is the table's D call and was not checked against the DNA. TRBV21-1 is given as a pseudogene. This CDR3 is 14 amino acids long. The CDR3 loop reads CASTSTGGRETQYF. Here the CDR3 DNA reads TGTGCCAGCACCTCGACAGGTGGAAGGGAGACCCAGTACTTC.

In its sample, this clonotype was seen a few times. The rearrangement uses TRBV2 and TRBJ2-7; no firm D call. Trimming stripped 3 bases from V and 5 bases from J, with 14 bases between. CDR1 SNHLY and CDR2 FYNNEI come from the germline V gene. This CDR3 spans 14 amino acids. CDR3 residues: CASSEGSGLNEQYF. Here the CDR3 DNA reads TGTGCCAGCAGTGAGGGGTCAGGTCTAAACGAGCAGTACTTC.

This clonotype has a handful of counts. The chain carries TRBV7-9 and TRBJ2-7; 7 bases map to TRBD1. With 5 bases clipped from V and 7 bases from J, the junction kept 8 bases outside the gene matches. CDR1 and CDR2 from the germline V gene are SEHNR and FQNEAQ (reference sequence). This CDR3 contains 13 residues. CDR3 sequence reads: CASSPGTAWEQYF. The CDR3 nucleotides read TGTGCCAGCAGCCCCGGGACAGCCTGGGAGCAGTACTTC.

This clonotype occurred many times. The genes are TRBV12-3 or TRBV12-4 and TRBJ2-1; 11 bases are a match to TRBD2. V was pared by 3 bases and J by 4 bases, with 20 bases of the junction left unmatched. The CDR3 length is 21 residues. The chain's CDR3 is CASSFRTGTSGLLPIYNEQFF. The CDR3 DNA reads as TGTGCCAGCAGTTTCCGTACCGGGACTAGCGGCCTCTTACCGATTTACAATGAGCAGTTCTTC.

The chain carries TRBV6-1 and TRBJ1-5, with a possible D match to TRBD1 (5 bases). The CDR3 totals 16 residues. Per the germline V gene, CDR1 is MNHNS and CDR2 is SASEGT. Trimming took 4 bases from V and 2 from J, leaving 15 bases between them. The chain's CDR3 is CASSAYRGGGNQPQHF. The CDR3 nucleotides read TGTGCCAGCAGTGCCTACCGGGGGGGAGGCAATCAGCCCCAGCATTTT.

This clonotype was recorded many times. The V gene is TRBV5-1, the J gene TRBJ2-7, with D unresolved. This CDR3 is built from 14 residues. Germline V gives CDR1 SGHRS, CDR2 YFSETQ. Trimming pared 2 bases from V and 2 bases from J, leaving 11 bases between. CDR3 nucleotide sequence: TGCGCCAGCAGCTTAGTCTATTCACCCTACGAGCAGTACTTC. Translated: CASSLVYSPYEQYF. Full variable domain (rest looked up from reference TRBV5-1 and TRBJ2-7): KAGVTQTPRYLIKTRGQQVTLSCSPISGHRSVSWYQQTPGQGLQFLFEYFSETQRNKGNFPGRFSGRQFSNSRSEMNVSTLELGDSALYLCASSLVYSPYEQYFGPGTRLTVT.

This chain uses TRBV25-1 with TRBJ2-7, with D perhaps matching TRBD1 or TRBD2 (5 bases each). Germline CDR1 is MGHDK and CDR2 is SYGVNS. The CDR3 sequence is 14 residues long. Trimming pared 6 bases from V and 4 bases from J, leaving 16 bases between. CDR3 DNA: TGTGCCAGCAGCGTCTGGGGACCCGGTTACGAGCAGTACTTC. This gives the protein CASSVWGPGYEQYF.

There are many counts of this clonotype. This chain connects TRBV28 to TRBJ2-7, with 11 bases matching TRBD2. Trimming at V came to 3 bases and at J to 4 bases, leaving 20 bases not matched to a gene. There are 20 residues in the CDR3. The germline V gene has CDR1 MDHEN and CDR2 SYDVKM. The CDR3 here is CASSFRQGAPGLADPYEQYF. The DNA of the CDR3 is TGTGCCAGCAGTTTCCGGCAGGGGGCCCCGGGACTAGCGGACCCTTACGAGCAGTACTTC. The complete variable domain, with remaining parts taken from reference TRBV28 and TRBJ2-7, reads DVKVTQSSRYLVKRTGEKVFLECVQDMDHENMFWYRQDPGLGLRLIYFSYDVKMKEKGDIPEGYSVSREKKERFSLILESASTNQTSMYLCASSFRQGAPGLADPYEQYFGPGTRLTVT.

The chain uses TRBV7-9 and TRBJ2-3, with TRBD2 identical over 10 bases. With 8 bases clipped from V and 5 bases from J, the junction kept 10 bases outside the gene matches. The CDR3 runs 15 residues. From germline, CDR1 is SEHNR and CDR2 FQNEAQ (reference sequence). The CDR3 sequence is CASHRASGSQDTQYF. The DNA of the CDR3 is TGTGCCAGCCATCGGGCTAGCGGGAGTCAAGATACGCAGTATTTT.

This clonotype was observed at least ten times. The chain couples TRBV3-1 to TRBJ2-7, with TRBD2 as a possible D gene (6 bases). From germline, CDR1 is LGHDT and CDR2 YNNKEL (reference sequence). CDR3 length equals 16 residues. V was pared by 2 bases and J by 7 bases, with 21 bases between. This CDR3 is CASSQHPTRARGEQYF. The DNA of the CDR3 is TGTGCCAGCAGCCAACATCCGACAAGGGCCCGGGGGGAGCAGTACTTC.

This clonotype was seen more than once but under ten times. CDR3 protein: CASSVSSDSRNEQFF. DNA of the CDR3: TGTGCCAGCAGCGTCTCTAGCGACTCTCGGAATGAGCAGTTCTTC. V is TRBV9 and J is TRBJ2-1; the D gene is possibly TRBD2 (6 bases). CDR1 SGDLS and CDR2 YYNGEE come from the germline V gene. V lost 2 bases and J 7 bases, leaving 16 bases between the germline ends. There are 15 residues in the CDR3.

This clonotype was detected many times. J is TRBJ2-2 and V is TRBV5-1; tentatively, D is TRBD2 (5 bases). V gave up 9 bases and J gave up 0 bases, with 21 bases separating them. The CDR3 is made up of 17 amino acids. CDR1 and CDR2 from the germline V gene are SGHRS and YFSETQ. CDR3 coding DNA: TGCGCCACCCAACCCGCTTGGACTTTCGCGAACACCGGGGAGCTGTTTTTT. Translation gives CATQPAWTFANTGELFF.